This is a list of T cell receptor beta chains from one sample in a study of T cells after yellow fever vaccination. Each CDR3 protein is one row after TCRdb ran MiXCR on the 5' RACE reads. The sample includes a few hundred thousand distinct CDR3 sequences, around a tenth of them seen just once. Sample: PBMCs, taken on the day of the first yellow fever vaccination. The source of these receptors is a young man who received the YFV17D yellow fever vaccine. Both conserved end residues are part of each CDR3. The D gene is left open where the match is weak. Clone size is stated in some rows and not others, as once, few, many or a class when expanded.

>.|.|TRBJ1-4|TRBV20-1
CSATSNEKLFF
TGCAGTGCTACCTCTAATGAAAAACTGTTTTTT
>few|TRBD1|TRBJ1-4|TRBV14
CASSQATGETNEKLFF
TGTGCCAGCAGCCAAGCTACAGGGGAGACTAATGAAAAACTGTTTTTT
>.|.|TRBJ1-1|TRBV3-1
CASSLVDTEAFF
TGTGCCAGCAGCCTCGTGGACACTGAAGCTTTCTTT
>.|TRBD1|TRBJ1-3|TRBV4-1
CASSQLTGARVNTIYF
TGCGCCAGCAGCCAATTGACAGGGGCCAGGGTAAACACCATATATTTT
>few|TRBD1|TRBJ2-2|TRBV6-5
CASSSRTGTGTGELFF
TGTGCCAGCAGTTCACGGACAGGGACGGGCACCGGGGAGCTGTTTTTT
>few|TRBD2|TRBJ2-7|TRBV5-1
CASSLNSGGYDEQYF
TGCGCCAGCAGCTTGAATTCCGGGGGGTACGACGAGCAGTACTTC
>few|.|TRBJ1-5|TRBV7-2
CASSPTHSNQPQHF
TGTGCCAGCAGCCCGACTCATAGCAATCAGCCCCAGCATTTT
>.|.|TRBJ1-6|TRBV4-3
CASSQFPTPSSISNSPLHF
TGCGCCAGCAGCCAATTCCCCACGCCCAGCTCCATTTCTAATTCACCCCTCCACTTT
>.|.|TRBJ2-5|TRBV20-1
CSAPEETQYF
TGCAGTGCCCCGGAAGAGACCCAGTACTTC
>.|TRBD2|TRBJ2-2|TRBV4-3
CASSHPRGANTGELFF
TGCGCCAGCAGCCACCCCCGGGGGGCGAACACCGGGGAGCTGTTTTTT
>.|.|TRBJ1-2|TRBV5-1
CASSLAAGTYTF
TGCGCCAGCAGCTTGGCTGCCGGCACCTACACCTTC